The next 8 T cell receptor beta chains were all read from a single sample in a study of blood T cell repertoires in COVID-19 (TCRdb year 2020). The library came from the immunoSEQ multiplex PCR assay. As stored in TCRdb, this immuneACCESS dataset retains in-frame rearrangements with V and J assigned. A fraction of the clones does not appear; measured against another copy, unresolved V genes explain less than half of the discrepancy, and the remainder lacks a known reason. The sample table records around 190,000 clones; about 88% of these occur just once. Roughly 4.5% of the sample is in the top ten clones. The specimen was peripheral blood. Receptor source: a woman of 80 years or more with acute or convalescent COVID-19.

The V gene is TRBV6-5, the J gene TRBJ2-1; possible D gene TRBD2, 5 bases. V shed 5 bases and J shed 7 bases, with 15 bases lying between them. Germline V gives CDR1 MNHEY, CDR2 SVGAGI. This CDR3 spans 14 amino acids. CDR3 sequence (DNA): TGTGCCAGCAGTAAAATCTCGGGATCGAATGAGCAGTTCTTC. This encodes CASSKISGSNEQFF.

The chain is built from TRBV24-1 and TRBJ1-5, with TRBD1 matching 7 bases. The CDR3 is made up of 15 amino acids. From germline, CDR1 is KGHDR and CDR2 SFDVKD. J lost 2 bases, V lost 5 bases, and 5 bases had no gene match. The CDR3 sequence is CATSAFGQGNQPQHF. In DNA form, the CDR3 reads TGTGCCACCAGTGCCTTCGGACAGGGCAATCAGCCCCAGCATTTT.

There are a few counts of this clone. CDR3 sequence (DNA): TGTGCCAGCAGTTACAGGACTAGCGGGAGTGACGAGCAGTACTTC. Its protein product is CASSYRTSGSDEQYF. The rearrangement joins TRBV27 to TRBJ2-7; 13 bases are a match to TRBD2. The germline CDR1 and CDR2 sequences are MNHEY and SMNVEV (reference sequence). This CDR3 comprises 15 residues. J lost 5 bases, V lost 4 bases, and 5 bases had no gene match.

The V gene is TRBV18, the J gene TRBJ1-1, with unresolved D. V was shortened by 0 bases and J by 3 bases, with 11 bases between the two germline ends. The CDR3 contains 15 residues. The germline CDR1 and CDR2 sequences are KGHSH and LQKENI. CDR3 DNA: TGTGCCAGCTCACCACCACTAACTTACGACACTGAAGCTTTCTTT. Protein sequence: CASSPPLTYDTEAFF.

The chain has TRBV13 and TRBJ1-1; no clear D. V lost 3 bases, J lost 2 bases, and 7 bases lay in between. In germline, CDR1 is PRHDT, CDR2 FYEKMQ (reference sequence). This CDR3 is 13 amino acids long. The CDR3 spells CASSFRLNTEAFF. Here the CDR3 DNA reads TGTGCCAGCAGCTTCCGGTTAAACACTGAAGCTTTCTTT.

J is TRBJ1-2 and V is TRBV20-1; D is ambiguous. Trimming took 3 bases from V and 8 from J, leaving 10 bases between them. The CDR3 extends over 11 amino acids. CDR1 is DFQATT, CDR2 SNEGSKA, per germline (reference sequence). The CDR3 nucleotides are TGCAGTGCTAGTCGCCCGCGGGGCTACACCTTC. It encodes CSASRPRGYTF.

Here the CDR3 DNA reads TGTGCCAGCAGTTACTCGAGGGCTAATGAAAAACTGTTTTTT. It codes for CASSYSRANEKLFF. The chain employs TRBV6-5 and TRBJ1-4; D remains unclear. The CDR3 length is 14 residues. The V gene lost 0 bases and the J gene lost 3 bases, with 5 bases spanning the gap. Germline V gives CDR1 MNHEY, CDR2 SVGAGI.

This chain connects TRBV6-5 to TRBJ1-1; D is ambiguous. V was cut by 6 bases and J by 1 base, with 12 bases left in between. The CDR3 loop spans 14 amino acids. Germline V gene sequence: CDR1 MNHEY, CDR2 SVGAGI. CDR3 protein: CASRQNRANTEAFF. The CDR3, as DNA: TGTGCCAGCAGGCAAAACAGAGCGAACACTGAAGCTTTCTTT.